The T cell receptor beta chain under discussion was sequenced for a study of cytomegalovirus exposure and HLA in healthy donors. The study, taken as a whole, reports: The classifier was said to identify cytomegalovirus status with high specificity and sensitivity.

On this clone: Its specificity is not known.

The CDR3 runs to 16 residues. CDR1 and CDR2 (germline): LNHDA, SQIVND (reference sequence). The primer mix had 60 Vbeta and 13 Jbeta primers. The repertoire was sequenced with immunoSEQ multiplex PCR; TCRdb's copy has only in-frame clones and lacks some. Of roughly 120,000 clones in the sample, 75% to 85% are singletons; the top ten hold about 11%. Sequences were obtained from PBMCs. The rearrangement joins TRBV19 to TRBJ2-5; TRBD2 matches 7 bases. The DNA end is more similar to TRBJ2-7, so the J call may be wrong. The clonotype was recovered from a male donor in good health and CMV-seropositive. The CDR3 DNA reads as TGTGCCAGTAGTCGCCGGGTAGCGGGTTACTCCTACGAGCAGTACTTC. Encoded protein: CASSRRVAGYSYEQYF.